One TCR beta chain is described in this entry. The antigen is undetermined. Relative to the germline gene, one junction end is altered; a read error may explain this. Quantitative 5'-RACE with molecular barcodes produced the TCR beta libraries. TCRdb re-called the 5' RACE reads through MiXCR, storing one row per CDR3 protein. The sample has about 540,000 distinct CDR3 sequences, over 9.5% seen once; the top ten hold under 7.5%. These data are taken from a study of CD8 T cells in ankylosing spondylitis. Study-level findings and limits: Made up of eight highly homologous variants, a TCR beta motif appeared characteristic of ankylosing spondylitis blood. There was reportedly significant enrichment of clones that were disease-linked in matched ankylosing spondylitis synovial fluid.

Germline-derived CDR1 and CDR2 are SEHNR and FQNEAQ (reference sequence). The CDR3 totals 11 residues. The sequenced sample consisted of blood, either unsorted or a sorted T cell fraction (not recorded which). This clonotype was obtained from a male donor with ankylosing spondylitis. The rearrangement links TRBV7-9 to TRBJ1-1, with D possibly being TRBD1 (5 bases). The CDR3: CASRRAGSGDF. The CDR3 region has the DNA TGTGCCAGCAGAAGGGCCGGGTCGGGGGATTTT.